The clone carrying this T cell receptor beta chain was counted many times. What it recognizes is unknown. CDR1 is LGHNA and CDR2 is YNFKEQ in the germline V gene. This CDR3 comprises 15 residues. The junction had 11 bases not matched to a gene; V was cut back by 0 bases and J by 12 bases. The TCRbeta library incorporated unique molecular identifiers. MiXCR, run by TCRdb on the PCR reads, gives a single entry per CDR3 protein. Counted here are fewer than 550,000 distinct CDR3 sequences, over 9.5% occurring once; the ten biggest clones make up 2% to 2.5%. These data originate in a study of T-cell reconstitution after alpha-beta-depleted transplantation in children. Points from the study as a whole: There were reportedly several hundred expanded graft clones from which alpha-beta T cells came about two months after transplant. From surviving recipient T cells and thymic progenitors came the high day-60 TCRbeta diversity observed in some patients.

The chain employs TRBV4-2 and TRBJ2-1, with 7 bases lining up with TRBD2. This TCR came from a child aged 2 to 9 with inherited bone marrow failure, due to receive a stem cell transplant. The sample was PBMCs, taken before TCRalphabeta/CD19-depleted stem cell transplant. The CDR3 region is CASSQDRGLDRRQFF. DNA of the CDR3: TGTGCCAGCAGCCAAGATCGAGGACTAGACCGGAGGCAGTTCTTC.